This is a list of T cell receptor beta chains from one sample in a study of blood T cell repertoires in COVID-19. Assay: immunoSEQ multiplex PCR; the TCRdb copy retains only in-frame clones and omits some. The sample comprises 230,000 or so clones, roughly 84% of which are singletons, and 1.9% rests with the top ten. Sequencing was performed on peripheral blood. These receptors originate from a man aged 40-49 years with active or convalescent COVID-19. The CDR3 runs from the conserved cysteine through the conserved F or W. Fields, in order: D gene, V gene, J gene, clone size, CDR3 DNA, CDR3 protein. The D gene is left open where the match is weak. Not all rows give a size; the values are once, few, many and, for expanded clones, a class.

D gene: TRBD1; V gene: TRBV2; J gene: TRBJ2-7; clone size: NA; CDR3 DNA: TGTGCCAGCAGTGAAACCCAGGGGGACCTTCTCTACGAGCAGTACTTC; CDR3 protein: CASSETQGDLLYEQYF
D gene: NA; V gene: TRBV7-3; J gene: TRBJ1-2; clone size: NA; CDR3 DNA: TGTGCCAGCAGCTTAAGGGGGGACGCTGGCTACACCTTC; CDR3 protein: CASSLRGDAGYTF
D gene: NA; V gene: TRBV19; J gene: TRBJ1-3; clone size: NA; CDR3 DNA: TGTGCCAGTAGTATTTTGCAGGGGCGGCCGGGAAACACCATATATTTT; CDR3 protein: CASSILQGRPGNTIYF
D gene: NA; V gene: TRBV28; J gene: TRBJ1-2; clone size: NA; CDR3 DNA: TGTGCCAGCAGTGACATCTATGGCTACACCTTC; CDR3 protein: CASSDIYGYTF
D gene: NA; V gene: TRBV19; J gene: TRBJ2-2; clone size: NA; CDR3 DNA: TGTGCCAGTAGTAATAGTCCTACCGGGGAGCTGTTTTTT; CDR3 protein: CASSNSPTGELFF
D gene: TRBD1; V gene: TRBV5-1; J gene: TRBJ2-1; clone size: few; CDR3 DNA: TGCGCCAGCAGCTTGGCCGGTGGACAGGGGGTAAATGAGCAGTTCTTC; CDR3 protein: CASSLAGGQGVNEQFF
D gene: NA; V gene: TRBV30; J gene: TRBJ1-1; clone size: once; CDR3 DNA: TGTGCCTCAAGTCGACAGCTACGAAGAGAAGCTTTCTTT; CDR3 protein: CASSRQLRREAFF
D gene: NA; V gene: TRBV19; J gene: TRBJ1-2; clone size: few; CDR3 DNA: TGTGCCAGTAGTCAGCAGGGAGAGGGGGACTATGGCTACACCTTC; CDR3 protein: CASSQQGEGDYGYTF
D gene: NA; V gene: TRBV28; J gene: TRBJ1-2; clone size: NA; CDR3 DNA: TGTGCCAGCAGATACAGGGCCCGGGGCTATGGCTACACCTTC; CDR3 protein: CASRYRARGYGYTF
D gene: NA; V gene: TRBV11-2; J gene: TRBJ1-6; clone size: NA; CDR3 DNA: TGTGCCACCTCGCGGGTATATAATTCACCCCTCCACTTT; CDR3 protein: CATSRVYNSPLHF
D gene: TRBD1; V gene: TRBV3-1/TRBV3-2; J gene: TRBJ1-2; clone size: NA; CDR3 DNA: TGTGCCAGCAGCCCAGGGGGAAGGGGCTACACCTTC; CDR3 protein: CASSPGGRGYTF
D gene: NA; V gene: TRBV12-3/TRBV12-4; J gene: TRBJ1-5; clone size: once; CDR3 DNA: TGTGCCAGCAGCTTCGGGGATCAGCCCCAGCATTTT; CDR3 protein: CASSFGDQPQHF
D gene: NA; V gene: TRBV6-5; J gene: TRBJ2-7; clone size: NA; CDR3 DNA: TGTGCCAGCAGCTCGACTCGAGATACCTACGAGCAGTACTTC; CDR3 protein: CASSSTRDTYEQYF
D gene: NA; V gene: TRBV6-5; J gene: TRBJ1-2; clone size: once; CDR3 DNA: TGTGCCAGCAGTTACCGACATCTCTCCAATGGCTACACCTTC; CDR3 protein: CASSYRHLSNGYTF
D gene: TRBD1; V gene: TRBV28; J gene: TRBJ2-7; clone size: NA; CDR3 DNA: TGTGCCAGCAGTCCCCGAGACAGGGGGCTGGGGCACGAGCAGTACTTC; CDR3 protein: CASSPRDRGLGHEQYF
D gene: NA; V gene: TRBV5-1; J gene: TRBJ1-3; clone size: NA; CDR3 DNA: TGCGCCAGCAGCTTCGATCCGATGGGAGGCGGAAACACCATATATTTT; CDR3 protein: CASSFDPMGGGNTIYF
D gene: TRBD1; V gene: TRBV28; J gene: TRBJ2-7; clone size: NA; CDR3 DNA: TGTGCCAGCAGTTTGGACAGGGACCCCCCCTACGAGCAGTACTTC; CDR3 protein: CASSLDRDPPYEQYF